This T cell receptor (beta chain) is drawn from a study of quantifying T cell responses using KT2 cells. Study information: Reverse transcription used primers in the TCR alpha and beta constant regions. The second PCR was a qPCR stopped at a predetermined fluorescence threshold.

Whole-study findings and limits: Counts of KT2 alpha and beta sequences rose linearly with the number of KT2 cells added.

The V and J ends lost 4 bases and 0 bases, in that order; junction bases with no gene match: 15. In germline, CDR1 is KGHDR, CDR2 SFDVKD. This CDR3 region has 20 residues. A single-stranded UMI oligo with SP2 sequence was ligated to cDNA 3' ends. First-round PCR used three to five cycles and beta primers RC1.1 and RC1.2 covering TRBC1 and TRBC2. Each CDR3 protein gets one entry after TCRdb re-called the UMI-ligation and nested PCR reads with MiXCR. The sample holds tens of thousands of distinct CDR3 sequences; around 12% are singletons and the top ten take about 9.4%. Notes on this clonotype: Its specificity is not known.

KT2, a clone with a known TCR, was spiked into unfractionated PBMC. Different KT2-to-PBMC ratios were created with a constant PBMC count. This TCR was sampled from a human donor. Sequencing was performed on PBMCs spiked with cells of the T cell clone KT2. This rearrangement joins TRBV24-1 to TRBJ2-3, with 10 nucleotides matching TRBD2. CDR3 nucleotides: TGTGCCACCAGTGAGCGTAGTAGCGGGGGGCCACGGCCTAGCACAGATACGCAGTATTTT. It encodes CATSERSSGGPRPSTDTQYF.